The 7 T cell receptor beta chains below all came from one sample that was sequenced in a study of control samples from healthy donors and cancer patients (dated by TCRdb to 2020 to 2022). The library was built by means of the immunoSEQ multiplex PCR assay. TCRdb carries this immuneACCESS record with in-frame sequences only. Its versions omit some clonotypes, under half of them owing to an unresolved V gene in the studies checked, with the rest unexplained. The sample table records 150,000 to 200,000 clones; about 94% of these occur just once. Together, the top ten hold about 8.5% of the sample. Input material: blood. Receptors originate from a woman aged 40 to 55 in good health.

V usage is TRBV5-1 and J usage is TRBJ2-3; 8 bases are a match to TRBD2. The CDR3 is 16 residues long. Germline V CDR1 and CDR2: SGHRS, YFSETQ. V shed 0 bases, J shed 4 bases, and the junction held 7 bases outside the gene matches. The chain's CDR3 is CASSLASWTSPDTQYF. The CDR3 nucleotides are TGCGCCAGCAGCTTGGCTAGTTGGACTAGCCCAGATACGCAGTATTTT.

The CDR3 spells CASSHNTGTAEWYF. For the CDR3, the DNA is TGCGCCAGCAGTCATAACACCGGGACAGCTGAATGGTATTTT. The genes are TRBV23-1 and TRBJ2-3; TRBD1 matches at 7 bases. TRBV23-1 is an ORF; its function is uncertain. V was clipped by 3 bases and J by 14 bases; unmatched bases: 14. The CDR3 covers 14 residues.

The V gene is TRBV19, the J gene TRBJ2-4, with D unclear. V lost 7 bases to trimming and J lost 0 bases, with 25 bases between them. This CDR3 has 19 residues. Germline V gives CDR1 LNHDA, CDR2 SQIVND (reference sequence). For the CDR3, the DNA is TGTGCCAGTAATAAAATTGGATCCAACACGAGATTAGCCAAAAACATTCAGTACTTC. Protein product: CASNKIGSNTRLAKNIQYF.

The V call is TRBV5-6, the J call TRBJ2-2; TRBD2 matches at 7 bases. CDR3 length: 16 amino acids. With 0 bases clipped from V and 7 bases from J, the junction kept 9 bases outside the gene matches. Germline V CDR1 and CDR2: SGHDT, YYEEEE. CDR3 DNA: TGTGCCAGCAGCTTGGGGTTGGGAGGGACCGTCGGGGAGCTGTTTTTT. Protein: CASSLGLGGTVGELFF.

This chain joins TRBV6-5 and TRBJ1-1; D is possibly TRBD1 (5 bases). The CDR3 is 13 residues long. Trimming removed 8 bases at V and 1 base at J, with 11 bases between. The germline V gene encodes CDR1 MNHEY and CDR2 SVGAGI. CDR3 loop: CASGPTANTEAFF. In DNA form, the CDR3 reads TGTGCCAGCGGACCGACAGCGAACACTGAAGCTTTCTTT.

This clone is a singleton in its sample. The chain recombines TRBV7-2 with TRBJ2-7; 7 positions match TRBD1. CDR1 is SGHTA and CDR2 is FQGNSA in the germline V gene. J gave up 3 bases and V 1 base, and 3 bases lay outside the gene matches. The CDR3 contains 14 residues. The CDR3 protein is CASSLGTGSYEQYF. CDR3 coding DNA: TGTGCCAGCAGCTTAGGGACAGGAAGCTACGAGCAGTACTTC.

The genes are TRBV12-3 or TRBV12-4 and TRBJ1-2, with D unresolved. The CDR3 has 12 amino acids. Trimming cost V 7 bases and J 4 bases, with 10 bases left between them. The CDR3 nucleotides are TGTGCCAGCACGGCCGGGGTCTATGGCTACACCTTC. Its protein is CASTAGVYGYTF.